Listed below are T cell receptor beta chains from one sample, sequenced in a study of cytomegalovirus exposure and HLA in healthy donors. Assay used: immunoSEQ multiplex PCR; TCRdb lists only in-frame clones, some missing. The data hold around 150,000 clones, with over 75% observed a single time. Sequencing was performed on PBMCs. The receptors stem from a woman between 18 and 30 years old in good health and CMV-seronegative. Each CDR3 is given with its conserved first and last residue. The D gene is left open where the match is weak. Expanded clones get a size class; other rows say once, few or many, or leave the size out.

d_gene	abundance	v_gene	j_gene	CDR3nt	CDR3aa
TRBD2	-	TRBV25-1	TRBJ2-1	TGTGCCAGCAGTGATTTCCGCGGGAGGGCGAATGAGCAGTTCTTC	CASSDFRGRANEQFF
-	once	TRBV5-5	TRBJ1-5	TGTGCCAGCAGACGGACAGATAGCAATCAGCCCCAGCATTTT	CASRRTDSNQPQHF
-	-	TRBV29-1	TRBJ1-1	TGCAGCGTTGCCAGGGGCGGCCTTACCACTGAAGCTTTCTTT	CSVARGGLTTEAFF
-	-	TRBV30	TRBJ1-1	TGTGCCTCGGGCGCCGGACAGACACCAGCTGAAGCTTTCTTT	CASGAGQTPAEAFF
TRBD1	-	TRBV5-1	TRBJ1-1	TGCGCCAGCAGCTTGGGTTTAGTAGGGGGCGGGATGAACACTGAAGCTTTCTTT	CASSLGLVGGGMNTEAFF
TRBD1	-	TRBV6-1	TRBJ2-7	TGTGCCAGCAGTGAGGGACAGGCGTCCTACGAGCAGTACTTC	CASSEGQASYEQYF
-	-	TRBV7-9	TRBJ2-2	TGTGCCACCTCTGGTGCCAGGGACTTTTACAACGCCGGGGAGCTGTTTTTT	CATSGARDFYNAGELFF
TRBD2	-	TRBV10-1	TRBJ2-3	TGCGCCAGCAGTTCGGCGGGGGCAGATACGCAGTATTTT	CASSSAGADTQYF
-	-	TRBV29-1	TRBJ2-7	TGCAGCGCCGGACTGGCGAGCTCCTACGAGCAGTACTTC	CSAGLASSYEQYF
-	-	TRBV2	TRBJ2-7	TGTGCCAGCCTACAGGACGGCTACGAGCAGTACTTC	CASLQDGYEQYF